This is a list of T cell receptor beta chains from one sample in a study of blood T cell repertoires in COVID-19. Libraries were prepared by immunoSEQ multiplex PCR; TCRdb keeps only in-frame clonotypes and omits some of them. The table records about 150,000 clones, around nine tenths of them present only once. Sequenced: peripheral blood. These receptors were obtained from a woman older than 75 with COVID-19, enrolled during active disease. Each CDR3 is given with its conserved first and last residue. A D gene is named only where the DNA matches it firmly. Not every row has a clone size; where given, it reads once, few, many or a size class.

TRBJ2-1	-	-	TRBV11-2	CASSSIQGNEQFF	TGTGCCAGCAGCTCGATACAGGGTAATGAGCAGTTCTTC
TRBJ2-1	-	-	TRBV6-2/TRBV6-3	CASSDRRITEQFF	TGTGCCAGCAGCGACAGGAGGATCACTGAGCAGTTCTTC
TRBJ1-5	-	-	TRBV5-4	CASSLFGQPQHF	TGTGCCAGCAGCTTGTTCGGTCAGCCCCAGCATTTT
TRBJ1-1	-	-	TRBV28	CASSFRRNTEAFF	TGTGCCAGCAGTTTCAGAAGGAACACTGAAGCTTTCTTT
TRBJ2-7	TRBD2	-	TRBV4-1	CASSQAGGRVGHEQYF	TGCGCCAGCAGCCAAGCGGGCGGGAGGGTCGGCCACGAGCAGTACTTC
TRBJ2-1	TRBD2	-	TRBV9	CASSVRGTSGTNEQFF	TGTGCCAGCAGCGTGAGGGGGACTAGCGGGACCAATGAGCAGTTCTTC
TRBJ2-1	TRBD2	-	TRBV27	CASSLAGESYNEQFF	TGTGCCAGCAGTCTAGCGGGAGAGTCGTACAATGAGCAGTTCTTC
TRBJ1-4	-	-	TRBV6-6	CASTTDDLGANEKLFF	TGTGCCAGCACCACGGACGACCTAGGGGCTAATGAAAAACTGTTTTTT
TRBJ1-2	-	-	TRBV14	CASSQDLRGGSSNGYTF	TGTGCCAGCAGCCAAGATCTTCGGGGTGGCTCTTCTAATGGCTACACCTTC
TRBJ1-1	-	-	TRBV18	CASSLATGAMNTEAFF	TGTGCCAGCTCACTGGCGACAGGAGCCATGAACACTGAAGCTTTCTTT
TRBJ1-1	-	-	TRBV29-1	CSVERAFF	TGCAGCGTTGAGCGCGCTTTCTTT
TRBJ2-5	-	-	TRBV9	CASSVEPQSGTQYF	TGTGCCAGCAGCGTAGAACCCCAATCAGGGACCCAGTACTTC
TRBJ2-3	TRBD2	-	TRBV5-8	CASSLRLAGVDTQYF	TGTGCCAGCAGCTTGAGGCTAGCGGGAGTAGATACGCAGTATTTT
TRBJ1-2	-	-	TRBV19	CASSIIGGDYGYTF	TGTGCCAGTAGTATAATTGGGGGCGACTATGGCTACACCTTC
TRBJ2-5	TRBD2	-	TRBV28	CASSSGLAGRAETQYF	TGTGCCAGCAGCTCCGGACTAGCGGGAAGGGCCGAGACCCAGTACTTC
TRBJ1-6	TRBD1	-	TRBV7-8	CASSPISGTVNSPLHF	TGTGCCAGCAGCCCCATATCCGGGACAGTTAATTCACCCCTCCACTTT
TRBJ2-7	-	-	TRBV15	CATSRGLAYEQYF	TGTGCCACCAGCAGAGGGCTAGCCTACGAGCAGTACTTC
TRBJ2-3	-	-	TRBV7-6	CASSLGAGSVTDTQYF	TGTGCCAGCAGCCTGGGGGCAGGGTCCGTGACAGATACGCAGTATTTT
TRBJ1-5	TRBD1	few	TRBV25-1	CASSAGTGKGIGQPQHF	TGTGCCAGCAGTGCCGGGACAGGGAAGGGTATCGGTCAGCCCCAGCATTTT
TRBJ1-2	TRBD1	-	TRBV5-5	CASSSGQGRGYGYTF	TGTGCCAGCAGCTCAGGACAGGGGCGGGGGTATGGCTACACCTTC
TRBJ2-5	TRBD1	-	TRBV24-1	CATSDLLDREETQYF	TGTGCCACCAGTGATTTGTTGGACAGGGAAGAGACCCAGTACTTC
TRBJ2-1	-	-	TRBV7-2	CASSQPGNEQFF	TGTGCCAGCAGTCAACCCGGCAATGAGCAGTTCTTC
TRBJ1-2	-	-	TRBV3-1/TRBV3-2	CASSLGGWNYGYTF	TGTGCCAGCAGCCTCGGAGGATGGAACTATGGCTACACCTTC
TRBJ2-7	-	-	TRBV6-2/TRBV6-3	CASSYDIRTVSYEQYF	TGTGCCAGCAGTTACGACATCCGGACAGTTTCCTACGAGCAGTACTTC